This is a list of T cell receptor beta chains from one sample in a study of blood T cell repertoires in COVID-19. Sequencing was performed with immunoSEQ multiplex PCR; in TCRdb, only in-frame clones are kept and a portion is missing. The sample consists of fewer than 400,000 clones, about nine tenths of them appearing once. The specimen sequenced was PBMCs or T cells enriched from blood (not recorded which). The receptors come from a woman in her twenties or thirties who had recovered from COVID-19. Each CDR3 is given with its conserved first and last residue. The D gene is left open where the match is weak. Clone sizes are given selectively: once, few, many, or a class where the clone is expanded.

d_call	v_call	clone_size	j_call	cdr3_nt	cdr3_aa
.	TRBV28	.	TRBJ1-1	TGTGCCAGCAGCACCCCAGGGCACACTGAAGCTTTCTTT	CASSTPGHTEAFF
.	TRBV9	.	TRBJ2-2	TGTGCCAGCAGGGGAGTGAACACCGGGGAGCTGTTTTTT	CASRGVNTGELFF
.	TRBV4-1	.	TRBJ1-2	TGCGCCAGCAGCGGGGGAACAGGGCCTTATGGCTACACCTTC	CASSGGTGPYGYTF
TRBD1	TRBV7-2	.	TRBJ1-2	TGTGCCAGCAGCTTAGCGGCAGGGGGCACCTATGGCTACACCTTC	CASSLAAGGTYGYTF
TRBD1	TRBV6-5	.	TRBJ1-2	TGTGCCAGCAGTCGGGACAGGGCGGTATATGGCTACACCTTC	CASSRDRAVYGYTF
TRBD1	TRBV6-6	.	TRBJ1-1	TGTGCCAGCAGTCCAAGCGGTGGACAGGGCGGGAACACTGAAGCTTTCTTT	CASSPSGGQGGNTEAFF
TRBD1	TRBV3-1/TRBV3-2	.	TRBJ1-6	TGTGCCAGCAGTATAGGACAGGGGAATTCACCCCTCCACTTT	CASSIGQGNSPLHF
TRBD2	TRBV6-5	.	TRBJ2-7	TGTGCCAGCAGCGTAGCGGGAGATTACGAGCAGTACTTC	CASSVAGDYEQYF
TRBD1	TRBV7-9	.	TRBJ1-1	TGTGCCAGCAGTAGCTGGGACAGGGGGGACACTGAAGCTTTCTTT	CASSSWDRGDTEAFF
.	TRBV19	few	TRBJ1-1	TGTGCCAGTAGTATGGGGGGGCGGACTGAAGCTTTCTTT	CASSMGGRTEAFF
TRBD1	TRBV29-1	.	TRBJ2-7	TGCAGCGTAAAGAGGGGGACAGGGGACTCCTACGAGCAGTACTTC	CSVKRGTGDSYEQYF
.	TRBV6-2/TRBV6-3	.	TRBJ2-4	TGTGCCAGCAGTTACCAGAAAAACATTCAGTACTTC	CASSYQKNIQYF
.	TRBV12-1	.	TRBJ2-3	TGTGCCAGCAGCTGGACAGGGGGCCTGACAGATACGCAGTATTTT	CASSWTGGLTDTQYF
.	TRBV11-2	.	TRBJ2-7	TGTGCCAGCAGCTCTAGAACACCGCCGTACTTC	CASSSRTPPYF
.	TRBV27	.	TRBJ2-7	TGTGCCAGCAGTACCCAGACCGGGACTTCCACCTCAGCCCCCTACGAGCAGTACTTC	CASSTQTGTSTSAPYEQYF
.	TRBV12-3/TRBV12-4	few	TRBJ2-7	TGTGCCACGGCCGGATCAGGCGACGAGCAGTACTTC	CATAGSGDEQYF
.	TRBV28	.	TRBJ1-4	TGTGCCAGCAGTTATGGGGGGGAAAAACTGTTTTTT	CASSYGGEKLFF
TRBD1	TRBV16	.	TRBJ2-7	TGTGCCAGCGGATCTCCACCCGGGACAGGGTCCTACGAGCAGTACTTC	CASGSPPGTGSYEQYF